This TCR beta chain was profiled in a study of T cell repertoires in cytomegalovirus infection. TCRdb reanalysed the reads using MiXCR and keeps one entry per CDR3 protein. This sample has around 130,000 distinct CDR3 sequences; less than 9.5% occur once, and the top ten carry around 10%. Between the trimmed V and J ends, which lost 2 bases and 3 bases, there was a span of 22 bases. Germline V gene sequence: CDR1 ENHRY, CDR2 SYGVKD. The CDR3 loop spans 18 amino acids. Sequenced material: PBMCs. This clonotype was obtained from a human donor in good health (CMV status not recorded). Some clones in this sample may be carry-over from other donors' samples. J is TRBJ1-2 and V is TRBV10-3; D might be TRBD1 (5 bases). The CDR3 sequence is CAISERGLDIVAHYGYTF. The CDR3 bases are TGTGCCATCAGTGAGCGCGGTTTGGACATAGTTGCCCACTATGGCTACACCTTC.